The count of the clone carrying this T cell receptor (beta chain) is one. This specimen belongs to a study of blood T cell repertoires in COVID-19. Looking at the study overall: Acute-phase and convalescent COVID-19 samples originated in the United States, Italy and Spain. PBMCs, B-cell-depleted T cells, or T cells were the source of the cDNA or gDNA that made up the material.

In the study's own analysis: Amplification with reference gene primers provided the estimates of nucleated cell counts. Libraries were prepared by immunoSEQ multiplex PCR; TCRdb keeps only in-frame clonotypes and omits some of them. V and J calls and clone size are as listed in that table; D and trimming were resolved from the DNA. The sample records 70,000 to 80,000 clones, about four fifths being singletons. The ends were cut back, 8 bases at V and 9 bases at J, with 29 bases in the middle. CDR3 length equals 16 residues. Germline V gene data show CDR1 as MNHEY and CDR2 as SMNVEV (reference sequence).

The specimen sequenced was peripheral blood. The chain links TRBV27 to TRBJ2-7; D might be TRBD2 (6 bases). The TCR originated in a woman aged 80 or over with acute or convalescent COVID-19. The CDR3 coding sequence is TGTGCCAGCGGCAGCCTACGGACTACCTCACCGGTCGGGCAGTACTTC. Translated: CASGSLRTTSPVGQYF.